Below, 23 T cell receptor beta chains from the same sample are listed, as sequenced in a study of cytomegalovirus exposure and HLA in healthy donors. PCR employed 60 Vbeta and 13 Jbeta primers. Assay used: immunoSEQ multiplex PCR; TCRdb lists only in-frame clones, some missing. The sample yields under 150,000 clones, 65% to 85% seen once. Sequencing was performed on PBMCs. The receptor source for this set is a boy between 10 and 17 years old in good health and CMV-seronegative.

The chain is built from TRBV4-3 and TRBJ2-6, with 8 bases aligning to TRBD2. Per the germline V gene, CDR1 is LGHNA and CDR2 is YSLEER. V dropped 4 bases and J dropped 0; count of bases not matched to a gene: 2. The CDR3 covers 16 residues. CDR3 DNA sequence: TGCGCCAGCAGCCTCAGCGGGGGCTCTGGGGCCAACGTCCTGACTTTC. Translated: CASSLSGGSGANVLTF.

This chain joins TRBV6-6 and TRBJ1-6; TRBD1 agrees at 7 bases. The CDR3 contains 15 residues. Germline loops: CDR1 MNHNY, CDR2 SVGAGI (reference sequence). Trimming at V came to 2 bases and at J to 6 bases, leaving 4 bases not matched to a gene. The CDR3 is CASSYRAGGNSPLHF. Here the CDR3 DNA reads TGTGCCAGCAGTTACCGGGCAGGGGGTAATTCACCCCTCCACTTT.

The chain joins TRBV11-2 to TRBJ2-3; D is perhaps TRBD1 (5 bases). CDR3 length: 14 amino acids. Trimming pared 2 bases from V and 4 bases from J, leaving 10 bases between. Looked up from germline, CDR1 is SGHAT and CDR2 is FQNNGV. CDR3 DNA: TGTGCCAGCAGCTTATTCCTACAGGCAGATACGCAGTATTTT. This gives the protein CASSLFLQADTQYF.

The chain carries TRBV7-3 and TRBJ1-1; D is perhaps TRBD1 (6 bases). This CDR3 is 14 amino acids long. The V end was cut by 6 bases, the J end by 2 bases, with 13 bases between. Germline-derived CDR1 and CDR2 are SGHTA and FQGTGA. The CDR3 region is CASRGGPPNTEAFF. DNA for the CDR3: TGTGCCAGCAGGGGGGGGCCCCCAAACACTGAAGCTTTCTTT. Full variable domain (rest looked up from reference TRBV7-3 and TRBJ1-1): GAGVSQTPSNKVTEKGKYVELRCDPISGHTALYWYRQSLGQGPEFLIYFQGTGAADDSGLPNDRFFAVRPEGSVSTLKIQRTERGDSAVYLCASRGGPPNTEAFFGQGTRLTVV.

The chain links TRBV29-1 to TRBJ1-1; 9 bases are shared with TRBD1. Trimming cost V 6 bases and J 7 bases; bases outside gene matches: 6. The CDR3 has 12 amino acids. From germline, CDR1 is SQVTM and CDR2 ANQGSEA. CDR3 in amino acids: CSVDDRGFEAFF. As DNA, the CDR3 is TGCAGCGTCGATGACAGGGGGTTTGAAGCTTTCTTT. Full variable domain (rest looked up from reference TRBV29-1 and TRBJ1-1): SAVISQKPSRDICQRGTSLTIQCQVDSQVTMMFWYRQQPGQSLTLIATANQGSEATYESGFVIDKFPISRPNLTFSTLTVSNMSPEDSSIYLCSVDDRGFEAFFGQGTRLTVV.

V usage is TRBV7-9 and J usage is TRBJ1-2; 9 bases map to TRBD1. This CDR3 comprises 16 residues. Germline-derived CDR1 and CDR2 are SEHNR and FQNEAQ (reference sequence). Germline trimming cut 1 base from V and 11 bases from J; bases unmatched to any gene: 14. CDR3: CASSLVLRDREGRYTF. CDR3 DNA sequence: TGTGCCAGCAGCTTAGTACTCCGGGACAGGGAGGGGAGATACACCTTC.

The gene calls are TRBV6-5 and TRBJ2-1, with TRBD2 identical over 10 bases. Germline lookup yields CDR1 MNHEY and CDR2 SVGAGI. The CDR3 length is 14 residues. The CDR3 DNA follows: TGTAAAACTAGCGGGATGAGCTCCTACAATGAGCAGTTCTTC. This sequence encodes CKTSGMSSYNEQFF.

CDR3 amino acids: CASSGPRLAGPNEQFF. CDR3 in DNA: TGTGCCAGTAGCGGACCCCGACTAGCGGGGCCGAATGAGCAGTTCTTC. This chain joins TRBV19 and TRBJ2-1, with TRBD2 identical over 11 bases. Germline V CDR1 and CDR2: LNHDA, SQIVND (reference sequence). This CDR3 comprises 16 residues. The V segment lost 6 bases and the J segment 7 bases; nucleotides outside the gene matches: 11.

V is TRBV9 and J is TRBJ2-3; a weak D match, TRBD2 (5 bases). Trimming took off 5 bases at V and 5 bases at J, with 6 bases between the two ends. Germline V gene sequence: CDR1 SGDLS, CDR2 YYNGEE. The CDR3 is made up of 11 amino acids. As DNA, the CDR3 is TGTGCCAGCAGTGAGGGAGATACGCAGTATTTT. It translates to CASSEGDTQYF. Using reference TRBV9 and TRBJ2-3 for the parts outside the CDR3, the full variable domain is DSGVTQTPKHLITATGQRVTLRCSPRSGDLSVYWYQQSLDQGLQFLIQYYNGEERAKGNILERFSAQQFPDLHSELNLSSLELGDSALYFCASSEGDTQYFGPGTRLTVL.

This clone appeared once. The CDR3 bases are TGTGCCAGCCCTAGCGGGAGCTCCTACAATGAGCAGTTCTTC. Its protein product is CASPSGSSYNEQFF. This chain connects TRBV2 to TRBJ2-1, with TRBD2 matching 10 bases. The CDR3 runs to 14 residues. Per the germline V gene, CDR1 is SNHLY and CDR2 is FYNNEI. Trimming took 8 bases from V and 0 from J; bases not matched to a gene: 1.

The chain combines TRBV11-2 with TRBJ2-4, with 8 bases identical to TRBD2. V dropped 6 bases and J dropped 0; count of bases not matched to a gene: 4. This CDR3 spans 15 amino acids. Germline-derived CDR1 and CDR2 are SGHAT and FQNNGV. DNA of the CDR3: TGTGCCAGCAGTTTGAGCGGGGGAGCCAAAAACATTCAGTACTTC. Encoded protein: CASSLSGGAKNIQYF.

This sequence joins TRBV5-6 and TRBJ2-3; unclear D gene. Trimming left V 2 bases short and J 0 bases short, with 10 bases between. The CDR3 is 15 residues long. Germline V gene lookup returns CDR1 SGHDT and CDR2 YYEEEE. The CDR3 DNA is TGTGCCAGCAGCTTAGCGCTTCCTAGCACAGATACGCAGTATTTT. The encoded protein is CASSLALPSTDTQYF. The whole variable domain, filled in from reference TRBV5-6 and TRBJ2-3, reads DAGVTQSPTHLIKTRGQQVTLRCSPKSGHDTVSWYQQALGQGPQFIFQYYEEEERQRGNFPDRFSGHQFPNYSSELNVNALLLGDSALYLCASSLALPSTDTQYFGPGTRLTVL.

CDR3: CASSEALTGALGTDTQYF. The CDR3 coding sequence is TGTGCCAGCAGTGAAGCCCTAACAGGGGCCTTGGGAACAGATACGCAGTATTTT. This chain uses TRBV6-1 with TRBJ2-3; 7 bases map to TRBD1. This CDR3 is built from 18 residues. From germline, CDR1 is MNHNS and CDR2 SASEGT. J gave up 3 bases and V 0 bases, and 12 bases lay outside the gene matches.

The chain links TRBV6-1 to TRBJ2-3; no clear D gene. The CDR3 covers 13 residues. Trimming took 6 bases from V and 5 from J, leaving 12 bases between them. Germline values: CDR1 MNHNS, CDR2 SASEGT. The CDR3 sequence is CASREILVDTQYF. For the CDR3, the DNA is TGTGCCAGCAGGGAGATCTTAGTAGATACGCAGTATTTT.

The chain uses TRBV5-6 and TRBJ2-7, with D tentatively TRBD2 (6 bases). The CDR3 covers 12 residues. Trimming stripped 0 bases from V and 7 bases from J, with 8 bases between. Germline values: CDR1 SGHDT, CDR2 YYEEEE. CDR3: CASSLGSGEQYF. DNA of the CDR3: TGTGCCAGCAGCTTGGGTAGCGGTGAGCAGTACTTC.

The chain recombines TRBV30 with TRBJ1-2; D gene unclear. Germline values: CDR1 GTSNPN, CDR2 SVGIG (reference sequence). Between the trimmed V and J ends, which lost 7 bases and 4 bases, there was a span of 13 bases. This CDR3 has 12 residues. CDR3 sequence (DNA): TGTGCCTCGGATGGGCAAGGCTATGGCTACACCTTC. Amino acid sequence: CASDGQGYGYTF.

The chain combines TRBV6-1 with TRBJ2-7, with TRBD2 matching 11 bases. The CDR3 consists of 15 residues. J was trimmed by 5 bases and V by 2 bases; bases with no gene match: 5. CDR1 is MNHNS, CDR2 SASEGT, per germline. The CDR3: CASSERLAGPDEQYF. The CDR3 DNA reads as TGTGCCAGCAGTGAACGACTAGCGGGGCCAGACGAGCAGTACTTC.

The chain employs TRBV27 and TRBJ2-7; TRBD2 matches 7 bases. The J segment lost 5 bases and the V segment lost 2 bases, leaving 6 bases of the junction unmatched. The germline V gene encodes CDR1 MNHEY and CDR2 SMNVEV (reference sequence). The CDR3 sequence is 14 residues long. The CDR3 sequence is CASSLVGGPDEQYF. CDR3 coding DNA: TGTGCCAGCAGTTTAGTGGGAGGGCCCGACGAGCAGTACTTC.

The CDR3 loop is CASSESSTGELFF. The CDR3 coding sequence is TGTGCCAGCAGTGAGAGTTCCACCGGGGAGCTGTTTTTT. The rearrangement uses TRBV2 and TRBJ2-2, with D hard to call. The ends were cut back, 3 bases at V and 4 bases at J, with 6 bases in the middle. Per germline, CDR1 SNHLY and CDR2 FYNNEI. CDR3 length: 13 residues.

In this sample, this clone turned up a few times. The genes are TRBV6-5 and TRBJ2-5; D is possibly TRBD2 (6 bases). Trimming pared 7 bases from V and 5 bases from J, leaving 14 bases between. This CDR3 has 13 amino acids. CDR1 MNHEY and CDR2 SVGAGI come from the germline V gene. The CDR3: CASNGGPGETQYF. CDR3 coding DNA: TGTGCCAGCAACGGAGGGCCGGGTGAGACCCAGTACTTC.

V is TRBV15 and J is TRBJ2-7; D possibly corresponds to TRBD1 (6 bases). V was pared by 0 bases and J by 3 bases, with 15 bases between. Germline CDR1 is LNHNV and CDR2 is YYDKDF (reference sequence). CDR3 length: 16 amino acids. This chain's CDR3 is CATSRDYREPHYEQYF. In nucleotides, the CDR3 is TGTGCCACCAGCAGAGATTACAGGGAACCCCACTACGAGCAGTACTTC.

This clone was seen once. V usage is TRBV15 and J usage is TRBJ2-1; 14 bases map to TRBD2. Germline CDR1 LNHNV, CDR2 YYDKDF (reference sequence). The CDR3 runs to 14 residues. The junction had 0 bases not matched to a gene; V was cut back by 5 bases and J by 6 bases. CDR3 nucleotide sequence: TGTGCCACCAGCGGGACTAGCGGGAGCAATGAGCAGTTCTTC. Amino acid sequence: CATSGTSGSNEQFF.

The chain recombines TRBV4-2 with TRBJ2-7, with 11 bases lining up with TRBD2. This CDR3 is built from 15 residues. J lost 5 bases, V lost 4 bases, and 7 bases had no gene match. Germline V gene data show CDR1 as LGHNA and CDR2 as YNFKEQ. CDR3 nucleotides: TGTGCCAGCAGCCCCTCACTAGCGGGAGTAAACGAGCAGTACTTC. Translated: CASSPSLAGVNEQYF.